This TCR beta chain was sequenced during a study of tumor-infiltrating lymphocytes in primary liver carcinoma. TCR beta cDNA was prepared out of roughly 0.5 ug total RNA by means of a constant-region primer. ARM-PCR was slightly modified, and three nested multiplex PCR rounds with it gave rise to the TCR beta libraries. TRBV1-TRBV30 forward primers paired with a C-beta reverse primer drove the first two PCR rounds, about 9 cycles each. TCRdb called the multiplex PCR reads again in MiXCR, with one record for every CDR3 protein. This sample yields 90,000 to 140,000 distinct CDR3 sequences, of which roughly 80% are seen a single time; 15% to 20% belongs to the top ten. The CDR3 contains 14 residues. The V and J ends lost 7 bases and 12 bases, in that order; junction bases with no gene match: 15. Each 20-30 mg portion of unsorted bulk tissue served as the source for co-extraction of RNA and DNA. Those sampled were patients whose primary liver carcinoma was treated by surgical resection.

The source material was liver tumor tissue from sampling region 3. Subset of the sample: tumor region T3, left-lateral pole. The TCR sequence derives from a man aged 35-49 years with primary liver carcinoma and hepatitis B virus infection. The chain carries TRBV12-3 or TRBV12-4 and TRBJ1-5; 7 bases line up with TRBD1. CDR3: CASKPTGNNQFQHF. In nucleotides, the CDR3 is TGTGCCAGCAAGCCGACAGGGAACAATCAGTTCCAGCATTTT.